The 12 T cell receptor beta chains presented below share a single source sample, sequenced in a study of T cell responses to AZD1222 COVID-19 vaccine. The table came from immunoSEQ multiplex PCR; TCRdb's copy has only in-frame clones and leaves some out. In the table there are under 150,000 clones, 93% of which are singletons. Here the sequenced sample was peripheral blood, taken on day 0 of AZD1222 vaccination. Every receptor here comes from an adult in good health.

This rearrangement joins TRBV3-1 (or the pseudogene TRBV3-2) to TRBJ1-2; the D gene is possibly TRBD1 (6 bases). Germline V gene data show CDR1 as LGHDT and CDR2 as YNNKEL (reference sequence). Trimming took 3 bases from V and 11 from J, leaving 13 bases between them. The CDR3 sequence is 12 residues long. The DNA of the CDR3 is TGTGCCAGCAGCCAGAGGGACACGTTGTACACCTTC. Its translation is CASSQRDTLYTF.

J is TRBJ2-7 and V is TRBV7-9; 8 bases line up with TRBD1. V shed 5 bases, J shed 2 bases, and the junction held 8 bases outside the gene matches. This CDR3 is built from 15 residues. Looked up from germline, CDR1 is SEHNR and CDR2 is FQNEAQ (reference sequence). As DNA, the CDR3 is TGTGCCAGCAGCCCAAGGACAGGGAGCCCCTACGAGCAGTACTTC. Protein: CASSPRTGSPYEQYF.

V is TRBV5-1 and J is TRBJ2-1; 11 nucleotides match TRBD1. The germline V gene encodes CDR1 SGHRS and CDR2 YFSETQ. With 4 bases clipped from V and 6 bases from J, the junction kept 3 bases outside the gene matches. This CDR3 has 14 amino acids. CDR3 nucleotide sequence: TGCGCCAGCAGCGCCGGGACAGGGGGCAATGAGCAGTTCTTC. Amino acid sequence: CASSAGTGGNEQFF.

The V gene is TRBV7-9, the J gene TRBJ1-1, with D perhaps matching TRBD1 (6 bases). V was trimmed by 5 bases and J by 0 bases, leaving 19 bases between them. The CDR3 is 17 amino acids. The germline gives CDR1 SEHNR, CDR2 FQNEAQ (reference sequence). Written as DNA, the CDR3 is TGTGCCAGCAGCCTCTCGGGGGGCGGCTACGTGAACACTGAAGCTTTCTTT. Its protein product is CASSLSGGGYVNTEAFF.

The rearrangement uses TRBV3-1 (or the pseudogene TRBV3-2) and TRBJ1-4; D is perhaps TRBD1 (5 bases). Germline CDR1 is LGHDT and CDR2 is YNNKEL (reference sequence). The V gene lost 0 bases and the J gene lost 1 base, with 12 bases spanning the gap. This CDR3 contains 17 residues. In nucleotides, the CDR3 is TGTGCCAGCAGCCAAGATAGGCGTAGGGGAACTAATGAAAAACTGTTTTTT. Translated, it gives CASSQDRRRGTNEKLFF.

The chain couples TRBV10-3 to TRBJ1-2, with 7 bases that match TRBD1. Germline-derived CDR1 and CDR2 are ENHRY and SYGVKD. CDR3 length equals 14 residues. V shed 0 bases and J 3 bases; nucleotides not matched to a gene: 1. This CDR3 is CAISESTGYYGYTF. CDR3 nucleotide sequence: TGTGCCATCAGTGAGTCGACAGGGTACTATGGCTACACCTTC.

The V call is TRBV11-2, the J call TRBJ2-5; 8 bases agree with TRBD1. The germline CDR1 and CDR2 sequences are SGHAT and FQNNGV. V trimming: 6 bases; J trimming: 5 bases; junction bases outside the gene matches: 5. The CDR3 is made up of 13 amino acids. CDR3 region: CASRPGGRETQYF. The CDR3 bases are TGTGCCAGCAGGCCAGGGGGCCGCGAGACCCAGTACTTC. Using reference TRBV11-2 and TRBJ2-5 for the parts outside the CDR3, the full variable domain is EAGVAQSPRYKIIEKRQSVAFWCNPISGHATLYWYQQILGQGPKLLIQFQNNGVVDDSQLPKDRFSAERLKGVDSTLKIQPAKLEDSAVYLCASRPGGRETQYFGPGTRLLVL.

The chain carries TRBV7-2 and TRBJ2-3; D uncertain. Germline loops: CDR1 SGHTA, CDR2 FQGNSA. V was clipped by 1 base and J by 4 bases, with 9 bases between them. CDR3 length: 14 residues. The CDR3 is CASSLEGWADTQYF. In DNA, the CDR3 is TGTGCCAGCAGCTTAGAGGGTTGGGCAGATACGCAGTATTTT.

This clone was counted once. The CDR3 protein is CASSETDARNTEAFF. Written as DNA, the CDR3 is TGTGCCAGCAGTGAAACGGACGCCCGGAACACTGAAGCTTTCTTT. This chain links TRBV2 with TRBJ1-1; D remains unclear. The V end was cut by 2 bases, the J end by 1 base, with 11 bases between. Looked up from germline, CDR1 is SNHLY and CDR2 is FYNNEI. The CDR3 covers 15 residues.

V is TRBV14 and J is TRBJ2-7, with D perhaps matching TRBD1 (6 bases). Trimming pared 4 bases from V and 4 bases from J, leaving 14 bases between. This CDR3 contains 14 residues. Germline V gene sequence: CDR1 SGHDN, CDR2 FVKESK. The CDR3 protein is CASSPVTGIYEQYF. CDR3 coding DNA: TGTGCCAGCAGCCCGGTGACAGGAATATACGAGCAGTACTTC. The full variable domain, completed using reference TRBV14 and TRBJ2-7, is EAGVTQFPSHSVIEKGQTVTLRCDPISGHDNLYWYRRVMGKEIKFLLHFVKESKQDESGMPNNRFLAERTGGTYSTLKVQPAELEDSGVYFCASSPVTGIYEQYFGPGTRLTVT.

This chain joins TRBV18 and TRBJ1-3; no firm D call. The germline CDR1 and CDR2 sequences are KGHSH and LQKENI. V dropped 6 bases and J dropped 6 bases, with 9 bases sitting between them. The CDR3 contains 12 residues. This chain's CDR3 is CASSDSANTIYF. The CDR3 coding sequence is TGTGCCAGCTCCGACTCCGCAAACACCATATATTTT.

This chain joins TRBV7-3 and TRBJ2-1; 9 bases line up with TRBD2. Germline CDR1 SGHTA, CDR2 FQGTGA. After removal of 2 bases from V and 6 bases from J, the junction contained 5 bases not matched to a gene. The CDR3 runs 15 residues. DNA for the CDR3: TGTGCCAGCAGCTTACTTAGCGGGGGAATCAATGAGCAGTTCTTC. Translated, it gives CASSLLSGGINEQFF.